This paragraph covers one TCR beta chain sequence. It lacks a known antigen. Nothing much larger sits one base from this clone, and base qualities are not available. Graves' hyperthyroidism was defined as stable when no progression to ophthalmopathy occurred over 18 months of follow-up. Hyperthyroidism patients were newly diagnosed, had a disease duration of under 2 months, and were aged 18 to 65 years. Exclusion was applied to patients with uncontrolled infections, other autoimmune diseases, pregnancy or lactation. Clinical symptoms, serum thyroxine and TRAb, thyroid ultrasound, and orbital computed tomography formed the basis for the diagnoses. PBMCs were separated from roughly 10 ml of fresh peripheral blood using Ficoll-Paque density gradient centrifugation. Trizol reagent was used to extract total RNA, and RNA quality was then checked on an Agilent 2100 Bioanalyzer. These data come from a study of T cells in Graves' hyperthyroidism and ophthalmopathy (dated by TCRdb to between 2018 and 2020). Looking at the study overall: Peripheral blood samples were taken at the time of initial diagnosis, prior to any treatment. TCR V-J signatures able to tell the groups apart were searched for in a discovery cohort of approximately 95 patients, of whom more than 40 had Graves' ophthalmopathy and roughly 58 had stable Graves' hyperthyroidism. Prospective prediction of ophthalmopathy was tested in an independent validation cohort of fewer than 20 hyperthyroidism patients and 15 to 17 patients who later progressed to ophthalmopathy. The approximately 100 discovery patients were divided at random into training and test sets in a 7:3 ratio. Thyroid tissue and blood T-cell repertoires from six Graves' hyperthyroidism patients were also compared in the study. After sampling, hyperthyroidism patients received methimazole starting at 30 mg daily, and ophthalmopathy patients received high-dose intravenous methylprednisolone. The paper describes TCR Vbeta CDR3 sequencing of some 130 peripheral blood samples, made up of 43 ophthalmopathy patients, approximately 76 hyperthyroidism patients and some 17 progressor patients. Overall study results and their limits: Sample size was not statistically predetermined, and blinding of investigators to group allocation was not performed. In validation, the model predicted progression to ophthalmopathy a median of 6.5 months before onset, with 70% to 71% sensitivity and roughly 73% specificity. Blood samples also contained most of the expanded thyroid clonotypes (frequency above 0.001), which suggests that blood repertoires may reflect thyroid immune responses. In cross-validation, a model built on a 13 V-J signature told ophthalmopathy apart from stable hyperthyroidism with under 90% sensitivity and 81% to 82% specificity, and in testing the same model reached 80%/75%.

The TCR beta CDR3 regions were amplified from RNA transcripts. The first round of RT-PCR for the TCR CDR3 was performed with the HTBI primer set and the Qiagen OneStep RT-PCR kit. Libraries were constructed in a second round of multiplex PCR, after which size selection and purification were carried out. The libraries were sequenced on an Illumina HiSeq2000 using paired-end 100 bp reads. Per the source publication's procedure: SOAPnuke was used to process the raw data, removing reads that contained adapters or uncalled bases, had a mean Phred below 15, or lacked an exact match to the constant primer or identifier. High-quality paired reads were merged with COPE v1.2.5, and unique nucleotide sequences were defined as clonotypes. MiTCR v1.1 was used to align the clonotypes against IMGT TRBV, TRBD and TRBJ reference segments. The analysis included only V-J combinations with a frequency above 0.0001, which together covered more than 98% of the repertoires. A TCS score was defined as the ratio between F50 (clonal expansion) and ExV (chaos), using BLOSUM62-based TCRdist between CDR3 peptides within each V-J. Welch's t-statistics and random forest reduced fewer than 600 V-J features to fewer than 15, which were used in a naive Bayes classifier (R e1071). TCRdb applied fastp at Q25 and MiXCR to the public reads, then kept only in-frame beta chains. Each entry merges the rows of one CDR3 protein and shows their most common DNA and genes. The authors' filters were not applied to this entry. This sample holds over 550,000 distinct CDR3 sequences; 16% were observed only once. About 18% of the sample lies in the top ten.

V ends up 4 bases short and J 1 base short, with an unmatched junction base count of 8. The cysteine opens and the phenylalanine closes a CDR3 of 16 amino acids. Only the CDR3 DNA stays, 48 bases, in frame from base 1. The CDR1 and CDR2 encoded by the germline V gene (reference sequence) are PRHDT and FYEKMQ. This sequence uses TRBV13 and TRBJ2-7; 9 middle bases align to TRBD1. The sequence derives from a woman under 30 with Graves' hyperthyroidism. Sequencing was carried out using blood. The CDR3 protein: CASSSPGQGPSYEQYF. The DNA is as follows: TGTGCCAGCAGCTCCCCGGGACAGGGACCTTCCTACGAGCAGTACTTC.